This TCR beta chain comes out of a study of blood T cell repertoires in COVID-19 (TCRdb year 2020). About the study as a whole: Samples covering the acute and convalescent phases of COVID-19 were provided by collaborators in the United States, Italy and Spain. The prospective study material was composed of cDNA or gDNA derived from T cells, B-cell-depleted T cells, or PBMCs. Deeply sampled blood TCRbeta repertoires from subjects exposed to, actively infected with, or recovered from COVID-19 were included in the dataset. The repertoires were released in a freely available public database meant as a resource for research on the immune response to SARS-CoV-2. The samples were drawn from the first 160 participants of the ongoing ImmuneRACE study and from 950 to 1,500 subjects provided by 6 global collaborators. A de-identified subject ID, COVID-19 status, age in years and sex were almost always included in the sample metadata. Where available, HLA class I and class II types were obtained from metadata supplied by the sample provider rather than from assay-based typing.

What the authors observed across the whole study: How much clinical and demographic metadata was included differed by source and by participant, and the metadata was provided uncurated.

Notes on this clone: It has no known antigen specificity. The sample holds no much larger clone one base away, and base qualities are not on file.

TCRbeta CDR3 regions were amplified from genomic DNA by means of the immunoSEQ Assay, a bias-controlled multiplex PCR. Per the authors' processing: The number of nucleated cells in each sample was estimated by amplification of reference gene primers within the assay. Sequence reads were collapsed and filtered to measure the absolute abundance of every unique TCRbeta CDR3 rearrangement. Productive Simpson clonality was computed per sample as the square root of Simpson's diversity index over productive rearrangements. TCRdb took this table from immuneACCESS and kept in-frame rearrangements with V and J called. Such tables lack part of the clones; where checked against another copy, unresolved V genes explain under half of the gap, and the rest is unexplained. That table gives V, J and clone size, and the DNA gave D and trimming. Within this sample are 270,000 or so clones, with around 84% of them counted one time only. About 7% of the sample is in the top ten clones.

Enrolling through a virtual design, the prospective study's participants ranged in age from roughly 18 to 95 years and lived across roughly 23 United States geographic areas. Cohort assignment in the prospective study relied on participant-reported clinical history from a screening survey and a study questionnaire. Exposed participants had been in contact with someone with a PCR-confirmed or clinician-diagnosed COVID-19 case within 2 weeks of study entry. Each participant in the prospective study had whole blood, serum and a nasopharyngeal or oropharyngeal swab collected by mobile phlebotomists. Additional blood draws and questionnaires over an approximately two-month period could optionally be provided by prospective study participants. Blood samples from the prospective study were shipped frozen or at room temperature prior to DNA extraction. The germline V gene (reference sequence) specifies MNHEY as CDR1 and SMNVEV as CDR2. From the cysteine up to the phenylalanine, the CDR3 has a length of 16 residues. The CDR3 DNA has 48 bases and is translated from base 1. Trimming costs V 6 bases and J 4 bases, and their ends lie 20 bases apart.

This sequence originates from a woman aged 45-60 years who had been exposed to COVID-19. The sequenced sample was PBMCs or T cells enriched from blood (not recorded which). The chain joins TRBV27 to TRBJ2-3, and perhaps TRBD2 as D gene, on 7 matching bases. CDR3 protein: CASRPYLWGGADTQYF. The bases read TGTGCCAGCAGACCTTATCTATGGGGGGGCGCAGATACGCAGTATTTT.